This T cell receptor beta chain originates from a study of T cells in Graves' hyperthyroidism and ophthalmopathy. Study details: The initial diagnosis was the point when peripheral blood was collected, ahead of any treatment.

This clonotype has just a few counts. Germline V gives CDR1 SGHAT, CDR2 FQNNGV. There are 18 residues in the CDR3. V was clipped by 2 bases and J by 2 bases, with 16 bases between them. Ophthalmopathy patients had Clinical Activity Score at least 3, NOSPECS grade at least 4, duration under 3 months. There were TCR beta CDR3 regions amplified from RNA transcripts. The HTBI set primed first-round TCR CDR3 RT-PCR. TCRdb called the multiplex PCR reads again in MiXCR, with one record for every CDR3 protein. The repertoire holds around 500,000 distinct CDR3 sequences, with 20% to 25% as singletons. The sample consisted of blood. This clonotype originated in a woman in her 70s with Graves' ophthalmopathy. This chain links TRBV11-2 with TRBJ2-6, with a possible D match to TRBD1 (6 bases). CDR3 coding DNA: TGTGCCAGCAGCTTACGGGCCTCAGGGGCGGCTGGGGCCAACGTCCTGACTTTC. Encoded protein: CASSLRASGAAGANVLTF.